This T cell receptor (beta chain) was sequenced for a study of cytomegalovirus exposure and HLA in healthy donors. The V segment lost 6 bases and the J segment 5 bases; nucleotides outside the gene matches: 10. Germline CDR1 MRHNA, CDR2 SNTAGT. This CDR3 is 15 amino acids long. Study findings and constraints: Reportedly, a later analysis found an Asian-associated ancestry cluster had fewer N-insertions than the approximately 670-donor mean.

A note on this clone: Its specificity is unknown.

The PCR was carried out with 60 Vbeta primers and 13 Jbeta primers. Profiled with immunoSEQ multiplex PCR; TCRdb holds only in-frame clones, not every one. The data show more than 130,000 clones, with 75% to 80% seen just once and more than 3% held by the top ten. The J gene is TRBJ1-5, the V gene TRBV6-4, with 7 bases fitting TRBD1. Material for sequencing was PBMCs. The clonotype originates from a man in his late teens or twenties in good health and CMV-seronegative. CDR3 nucleotide sequence: TGTGCCAGCAGAGTGATTCGGCAGGGGGATCAGCCCCAGCATTTT. Amino acids: CASRVIRQGDQPQHF.